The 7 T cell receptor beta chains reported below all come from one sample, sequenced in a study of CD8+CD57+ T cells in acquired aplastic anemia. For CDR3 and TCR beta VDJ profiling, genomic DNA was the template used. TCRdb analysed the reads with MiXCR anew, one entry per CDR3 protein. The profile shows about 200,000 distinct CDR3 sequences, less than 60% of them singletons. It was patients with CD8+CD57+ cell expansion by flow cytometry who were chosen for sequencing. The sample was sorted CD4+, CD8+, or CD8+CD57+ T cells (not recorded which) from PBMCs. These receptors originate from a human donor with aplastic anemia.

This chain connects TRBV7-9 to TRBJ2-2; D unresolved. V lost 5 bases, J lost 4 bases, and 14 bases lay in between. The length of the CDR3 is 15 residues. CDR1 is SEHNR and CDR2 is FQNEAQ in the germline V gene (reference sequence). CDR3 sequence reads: CASSTNGSGTGELFF. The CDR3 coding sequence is TGTGCCAGCAGCACGAACGGGTCGGGCACCGGGGAGCTGTTTTTT.

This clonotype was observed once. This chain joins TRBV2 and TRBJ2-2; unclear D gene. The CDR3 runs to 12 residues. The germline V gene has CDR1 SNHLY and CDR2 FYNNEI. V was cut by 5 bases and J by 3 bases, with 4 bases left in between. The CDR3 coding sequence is TGTGCCAGCAGTCCGGACACCGGGGAGCTGTTTTTT. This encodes CASSPDTGELFF.

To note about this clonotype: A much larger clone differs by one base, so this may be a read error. DNA for the CDR3: TGCGCCAGCAGCCAAGTCGGACAGGGGCTCATGAACACTGAAACTTTCTTT. It translates to CASSQVGQGLMNTETFF. The chain carries TRBV4-1 and TRBJ1-1, with 9 bases identical to TRBD1. The germline V gene encodes CDR1 MGHRA and CDR2 YSYEKL. The length of the CDR3 is 17 residues.

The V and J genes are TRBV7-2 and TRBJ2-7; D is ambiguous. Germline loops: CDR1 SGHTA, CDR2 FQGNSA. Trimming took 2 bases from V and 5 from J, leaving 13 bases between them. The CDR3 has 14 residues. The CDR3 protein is CASSLRKGNHEQYF. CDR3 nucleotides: TGTGCCAGCAGCTTACGGAAAGGGAATCACGAGCAGTACTTC.

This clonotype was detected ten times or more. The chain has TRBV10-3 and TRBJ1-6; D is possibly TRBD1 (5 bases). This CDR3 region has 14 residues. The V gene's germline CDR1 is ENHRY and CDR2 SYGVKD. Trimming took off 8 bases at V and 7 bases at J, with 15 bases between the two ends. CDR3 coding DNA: TGTGCCATCTCAGACGGGGCGCGGAATTCACCCCTCCACTTT. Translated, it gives CAISDGARNSPLHF.

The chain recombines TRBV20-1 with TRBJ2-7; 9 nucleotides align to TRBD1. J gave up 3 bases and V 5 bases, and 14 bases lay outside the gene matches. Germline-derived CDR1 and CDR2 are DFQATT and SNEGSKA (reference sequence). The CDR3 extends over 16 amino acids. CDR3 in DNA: TGCAGTGCTTTCGGGGTGGGAGACAGGGGGAACTACGAGCAGTACTTC. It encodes CSAFGVGDRGNYEQYF.

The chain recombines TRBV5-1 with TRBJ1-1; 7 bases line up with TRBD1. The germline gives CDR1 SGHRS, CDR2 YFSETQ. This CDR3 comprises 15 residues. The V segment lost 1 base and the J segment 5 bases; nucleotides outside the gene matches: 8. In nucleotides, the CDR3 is TGCGCCAGCAGCTTGCTACAGGGGAGTGGTACTGAAGCTTTCTTT. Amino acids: CASSLLQGSGTEAFF.